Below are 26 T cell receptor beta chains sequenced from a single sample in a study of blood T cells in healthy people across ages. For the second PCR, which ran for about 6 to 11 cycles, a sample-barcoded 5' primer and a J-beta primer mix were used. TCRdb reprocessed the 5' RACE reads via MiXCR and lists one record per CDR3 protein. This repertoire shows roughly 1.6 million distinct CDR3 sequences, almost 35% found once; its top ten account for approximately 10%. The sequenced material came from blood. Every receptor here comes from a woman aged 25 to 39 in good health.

CDR3 coding DNA: TGTGCCAGCAGTTTAGGACTACAGGGAGTGGGAGCAGATACGCAGTATTTT. Translating it yields CASSLGLQGVGADTQYF. This sequence joins TRBV12-3 or TRBV12-4 and TRBJ2-3; D possibly corresponds to TRBD1 (6 bases). With 1 base removed from V and 4 bases from J, the gap between germline ends came to 18 bases. CDR3 size: 17 residues.

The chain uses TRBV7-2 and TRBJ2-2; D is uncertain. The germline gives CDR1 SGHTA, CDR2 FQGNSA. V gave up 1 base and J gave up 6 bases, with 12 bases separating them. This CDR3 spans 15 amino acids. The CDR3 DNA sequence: TGTGCCAGCAGCTTAGTCGCGGTCTCTGCCGGGGAGCTGTTTTTT. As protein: CASSLVAVSAGELFF.

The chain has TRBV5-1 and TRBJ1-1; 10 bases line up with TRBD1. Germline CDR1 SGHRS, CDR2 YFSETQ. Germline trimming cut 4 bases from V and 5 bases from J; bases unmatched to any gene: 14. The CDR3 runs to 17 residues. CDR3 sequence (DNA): TGCGCCAGCAGCCCAGTCCCGGGACAGGGGAGGGATACTGAAGCTTTCTTT. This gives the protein CASSPVPGQGRDTEAFF. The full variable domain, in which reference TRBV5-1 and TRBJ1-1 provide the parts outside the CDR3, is KAGVTQTPRYLIKTRGQQVTLSCSPISGHRSVSWYQQTPGQGLQFLFEYFSETQRNKGNFPGRFSGRQFSNSRSEMNVSTLELGDSALYLCASSPVPGQGRDTEAFFGQGTRLTVV.

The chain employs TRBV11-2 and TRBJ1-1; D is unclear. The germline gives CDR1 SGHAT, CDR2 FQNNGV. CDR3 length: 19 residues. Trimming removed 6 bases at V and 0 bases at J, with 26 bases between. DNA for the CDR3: TGTGCCAGCAGGATCCCAAGATTGGTCAGGTACCCCTTGAACACTGAAGCTTTCTTT. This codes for CASRIPRLVRYPLNTEAFF.

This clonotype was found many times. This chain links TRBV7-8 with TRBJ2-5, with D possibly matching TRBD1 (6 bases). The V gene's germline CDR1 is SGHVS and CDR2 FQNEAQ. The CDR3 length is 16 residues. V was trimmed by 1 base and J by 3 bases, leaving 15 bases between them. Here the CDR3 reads CASSLVGQGLEETQYF. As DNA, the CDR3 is TGTGCCAGCAGCTTAGTGGGCCAGGGGTTGGAAGAGACCCAGTACTTC.

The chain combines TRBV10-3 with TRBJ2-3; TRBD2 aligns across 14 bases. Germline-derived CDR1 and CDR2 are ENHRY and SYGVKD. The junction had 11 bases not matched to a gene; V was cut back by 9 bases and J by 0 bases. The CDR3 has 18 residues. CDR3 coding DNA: TGTGCCATTAGGCCCGGACTAGCGGGGGGATCTAGCACAGATACGCAGTATTTT. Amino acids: CAIRPGLAGGSSTDTQYF.

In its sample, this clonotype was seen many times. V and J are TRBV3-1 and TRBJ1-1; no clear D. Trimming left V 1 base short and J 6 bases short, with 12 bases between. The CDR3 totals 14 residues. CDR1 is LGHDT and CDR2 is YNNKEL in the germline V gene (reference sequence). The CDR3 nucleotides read TGTGCCAGCAGCCAAGGGGGATTAGTCGCTGAAGCTTTCTTT. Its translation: CASSQGGLVAEAFF. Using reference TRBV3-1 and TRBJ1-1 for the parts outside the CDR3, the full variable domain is DTAVSQTPKYLVTQMGNDKSIKCEQNLGHDTMYWYKQDSKKFLKIMFSYNNKELIINETVPNRFSPKSPDKAHLNLHINSLELGDSAVYFCASSQGGLVAEAFFGQGTRLTVV.

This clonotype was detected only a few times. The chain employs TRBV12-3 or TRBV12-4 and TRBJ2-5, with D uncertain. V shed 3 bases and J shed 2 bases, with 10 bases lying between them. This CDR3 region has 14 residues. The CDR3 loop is CASSFFRRQETQYF. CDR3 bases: TGTGCCAGCAGTTTTTTTCGACGTCAAGAGACCCAGTACTTC.

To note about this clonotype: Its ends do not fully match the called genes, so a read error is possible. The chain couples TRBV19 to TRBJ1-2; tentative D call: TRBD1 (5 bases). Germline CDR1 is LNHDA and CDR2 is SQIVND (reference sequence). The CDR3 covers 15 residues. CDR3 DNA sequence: TGTGCCGGTAGTGTCCCACCAGGGAGTTACTATGGCTACACCTTC. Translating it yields CAGSVPPGSYYGYTF.

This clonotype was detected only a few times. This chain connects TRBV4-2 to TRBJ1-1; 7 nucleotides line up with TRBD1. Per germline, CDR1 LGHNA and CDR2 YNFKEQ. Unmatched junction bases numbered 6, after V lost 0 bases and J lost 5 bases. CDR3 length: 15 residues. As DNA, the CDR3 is TGTGCCAGCAGCCAAGAGCCGGGACAGAGTACTGAAGCTTTCTTT. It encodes CASSQEPGQSTEAFF.

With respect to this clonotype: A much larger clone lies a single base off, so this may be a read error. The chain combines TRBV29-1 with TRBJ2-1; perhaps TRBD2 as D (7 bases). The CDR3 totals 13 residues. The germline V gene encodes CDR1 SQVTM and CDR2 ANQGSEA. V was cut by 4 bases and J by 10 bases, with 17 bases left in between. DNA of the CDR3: TGCAGCGTTGCCCGGGGGGCGGGCTACGAGCAGTTCTTC. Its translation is CSVARGAGYEQFF.

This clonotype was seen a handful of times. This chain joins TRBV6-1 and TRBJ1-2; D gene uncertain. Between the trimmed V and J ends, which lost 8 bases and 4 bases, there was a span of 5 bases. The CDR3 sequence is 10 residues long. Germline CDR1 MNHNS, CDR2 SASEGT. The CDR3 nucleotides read TGTGCCAGCCAGTCCTATGGCTACACCTTC. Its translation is CASQSYGYTF.

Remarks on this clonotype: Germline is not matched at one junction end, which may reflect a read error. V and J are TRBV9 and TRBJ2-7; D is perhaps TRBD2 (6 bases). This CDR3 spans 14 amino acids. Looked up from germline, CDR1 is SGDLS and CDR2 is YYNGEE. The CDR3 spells CASSVGGDGYGQYF. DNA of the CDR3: TGTGCCAGCAGCGTAGGGGGGGACGGCTACGGGCAGTACTTC. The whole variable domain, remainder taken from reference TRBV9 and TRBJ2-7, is DSGVTQTPKHLITATGQRVTLRCSPRSGDLSVYWYQQSLDQGLQFLIQYYNGEERAKGNILERFSAQQFPDLHSELNLSSLELGDSALYFCASSVGGDGYGQYFGPGTRLTVT.

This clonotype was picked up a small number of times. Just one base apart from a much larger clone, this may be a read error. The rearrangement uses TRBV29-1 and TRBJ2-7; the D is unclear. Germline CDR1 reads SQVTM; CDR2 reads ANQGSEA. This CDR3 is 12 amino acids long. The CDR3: CGVETASYEQYF. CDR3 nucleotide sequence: TGCGGCGTTGAAACGGCTTCCTACGAGCAGTACTTC.

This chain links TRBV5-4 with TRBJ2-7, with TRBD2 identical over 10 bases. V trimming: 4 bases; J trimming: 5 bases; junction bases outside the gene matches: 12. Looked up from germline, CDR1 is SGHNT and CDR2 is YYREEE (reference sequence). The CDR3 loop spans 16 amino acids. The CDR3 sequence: CASSSELAGFQDEQYF. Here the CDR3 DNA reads TGTGCCAGCAGCAGCGAACTAGCGGGGTTTCAGGACGAGCAGTACTTC.

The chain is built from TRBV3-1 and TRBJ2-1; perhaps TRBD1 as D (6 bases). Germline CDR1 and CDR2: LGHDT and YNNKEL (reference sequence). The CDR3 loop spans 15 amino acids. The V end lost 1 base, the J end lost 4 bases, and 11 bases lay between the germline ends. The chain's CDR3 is CASSQGQALYNEQFF. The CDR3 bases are TGTGCCAGCAGCCAAGGACAGGCGCTTTACAATGAGCAGTTCTTC.

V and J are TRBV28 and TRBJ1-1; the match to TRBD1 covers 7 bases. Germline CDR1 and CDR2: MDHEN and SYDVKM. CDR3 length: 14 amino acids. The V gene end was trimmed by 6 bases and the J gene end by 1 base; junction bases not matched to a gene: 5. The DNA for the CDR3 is TGTGCCAGCAGAATTGCAGGGGGGAACACTGAAGCTTTCTTT. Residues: CASRIAGGNTEAFF.

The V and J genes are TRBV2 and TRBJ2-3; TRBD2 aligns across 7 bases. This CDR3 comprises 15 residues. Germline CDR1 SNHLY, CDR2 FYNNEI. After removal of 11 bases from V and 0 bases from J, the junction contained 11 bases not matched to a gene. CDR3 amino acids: CAAREDIASTDTQYF. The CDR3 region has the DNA TGTGCCGCCCGGGAGGACATTGCTAGCACAGATACGCAGTATTTT.

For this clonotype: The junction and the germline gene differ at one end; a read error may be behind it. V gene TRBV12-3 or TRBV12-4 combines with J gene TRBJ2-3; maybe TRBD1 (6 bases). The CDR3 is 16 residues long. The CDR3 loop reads CASSLSRIGDTDMQYF. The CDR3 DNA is TGTGCCAGCAGTCTCTCACGGATAGGGGACACAGATATGCAGTATTTT.

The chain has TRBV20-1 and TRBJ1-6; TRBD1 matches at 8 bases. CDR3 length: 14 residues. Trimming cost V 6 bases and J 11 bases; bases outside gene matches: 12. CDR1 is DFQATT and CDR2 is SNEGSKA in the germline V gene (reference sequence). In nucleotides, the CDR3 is TGCAGTGCAAGCTCGGACAGGGAGACAGCACCCCTCCACTTT. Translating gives CSASSDRETAPLHF.

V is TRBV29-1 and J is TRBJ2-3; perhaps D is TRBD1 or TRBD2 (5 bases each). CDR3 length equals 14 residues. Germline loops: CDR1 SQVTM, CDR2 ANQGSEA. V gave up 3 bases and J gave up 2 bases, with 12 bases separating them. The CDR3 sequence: CSVEFGANTDTQYF. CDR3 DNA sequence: TGCAGCGTTGAGTTCGGGGCCAACACAGATACGCAGTATTTT.

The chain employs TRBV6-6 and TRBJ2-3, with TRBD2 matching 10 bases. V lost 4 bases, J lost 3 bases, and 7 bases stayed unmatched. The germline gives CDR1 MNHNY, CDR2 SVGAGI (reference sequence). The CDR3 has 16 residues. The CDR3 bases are TGTGCCAGCAGTTGGCAGGGACTAGCGAATACAGATACGCAGTATTTT. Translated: CASSWQGLANTDTQYF.

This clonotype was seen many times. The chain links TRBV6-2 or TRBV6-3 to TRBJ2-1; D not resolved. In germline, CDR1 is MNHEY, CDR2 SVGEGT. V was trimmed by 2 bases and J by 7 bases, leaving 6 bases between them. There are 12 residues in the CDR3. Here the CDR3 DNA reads TGTGCCAGCAGTTACGGTTGGAATGAGCAGTTCTTC. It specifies CASSYGWNEQFF.

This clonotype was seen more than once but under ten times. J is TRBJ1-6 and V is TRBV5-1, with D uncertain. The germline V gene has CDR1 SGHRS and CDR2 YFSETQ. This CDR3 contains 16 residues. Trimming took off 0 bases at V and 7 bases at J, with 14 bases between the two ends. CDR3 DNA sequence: TGCGCCAGCAGCTTGGACAGCCCTTCGAGGAATTCACCCCTCCACTTT. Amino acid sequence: CASSLDSPSRNSPLHF.

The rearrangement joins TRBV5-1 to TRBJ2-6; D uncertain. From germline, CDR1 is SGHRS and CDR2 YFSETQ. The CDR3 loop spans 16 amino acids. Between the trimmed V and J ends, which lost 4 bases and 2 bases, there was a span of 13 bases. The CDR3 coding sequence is TGCGCCAGCAGCGACGGACGTACCCCTGGGGCCAACGTCCTGACTTTC. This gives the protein CASSDGRTPGANVLTF.

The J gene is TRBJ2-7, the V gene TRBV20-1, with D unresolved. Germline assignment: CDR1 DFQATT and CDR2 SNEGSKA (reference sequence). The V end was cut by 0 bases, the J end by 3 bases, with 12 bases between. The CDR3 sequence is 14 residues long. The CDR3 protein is CSAREGFLLYEQYF. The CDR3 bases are TGCAGTGCTAGAGAAGGGTTCCTCCTCTACGAGCAGTACTTC.